The T cell receptor beta chain under discussion was sequenced for a study of neurological immune-mediated disorders. MiXCR, applied by TCRdb to the 5' RACE reads, yields one record per CDR3 protein. The repertoire holds under 100,000 distinct CDR3 sequences, with roughly 4.3% as singletons. This clonotype was counted at least ten times. Time point defined: longitudinal time-point 3. The sample consisted of PBMCs. This receptor was taken from an older woman with multiple sclerosis.

The CDR3 region is CASSQDWGREETQYF. Here the CDR3 DNA reads TGTGCCAGCAGCCAAGATTGGGGCAGGGAAGAGACCCAGTACTTC. The chain uses TRBV3-1 and TRBJ2-5, with D possibly being TRBD1 (5 bases). Deletions cut 0 bases from V and 3 bases from J, with 11 bases between. CDR1 is LGHDT and CDR2 is YNNKEL in the germline V gene (reference sequence). The CDR3 length is 15 residues.